This T cell receptor (beta chain) came from a study of T cell changes during pregnancy in multiple sclerosis. Clones were sequenced by immunoSEQ multiplex PCR, and TCRdb holds only the in-frame ones, with some missing. The sample lists about 75,000 clones, about 89% occurring once. Per germline, CDR1 SEHNR and CDR2 FQNEAQ (reference sequence). The CDR3 has 12 residues. V was shortened by 4 bases and J by 8 bases, with 12 bases between the two germline ends. The chain is built from TRBV7-9 and TRBJ2-7; D is perhaps TRBD2 (6 bases). The sequencing here drew on peripheral blood, taken in the first trimester of pregnancy. This clonotype originated in a female donor in good health, enrolled as a control in a pregnancy study. The CDR3 region is CASSSAGLQQYF. The CDR3 nucleotides are TGTGCCAGCAGCTCGGCGGGGTTGCAGCAGTACTTC.